The clone carrying this T cell receptor (beta chain) was counted at least ten times. The antigen remains undetermined. Trimming removed 5 bases from V and 2 bases from J, with 12 bases in between. The CDR3 is 15 amino acids. The V gene's germline CDR1 is SEHNR and CDR2 FQNEAQ (reference sequence). The data were taken from a study of blood T cells in healthy people across ages. Study results and limitations: Naive CD4+ cells and diversity were both higher in long-lived donors than in aged donors. The study lacked donor CMV status, which possibly confounded expanded clonotype changes.

PCR was performed a second time for about 7 to 11 cycles using a sample-barcoded 5' primer and a J-beta primer mix. Each cDNA was tagged by a template-switch adaptor containing 12 random nucleotides. TCRdb recomputed calls from the 5' RACE reads with MiXCR, one row per CDR3 protein. The sample carries 590,000 or so distinct CDR3 sequences, about 30% recorded once. The source material was blood. This sequence joins TRBV7-9 and TRBJ1-4; D perhaps matches TRBD1 (5 bases). This TCR came from an elderly woman in good health. The CDR3 DNA follows: TGTGCCAGCAGCCCGCGCCCAGGGACTAATGAAAAACTGTTTTTT. It yields the protein CASSPRPGTNEKLFF.